Presented here are 4 T cell receptor beta chains from one specimen sequenced in a study of Ad26.COV2.S vaccination and SARS-CoV-2 variants. As for treatment: about 20 received Ad26.COV2.S at low or high dose, single or two shots; about 5 received placebo; per-sample allocation not given. Collection of samples fell on day 63 after the first vaccine or placebo injection. The protocol was immunoSEQ multiplex PCR, while the TCRdb copy is restricted to in-frame clones and leaves out a portion. The data hold hundreds of thousands of clones, with roughly 84% observed a single time. Specimen: peripheral blood, collected in a trial of Ad26.COV2.S vaccine versus placebo. All receptors derive from a person aged 18 to 65 who received the Ad26.COV2.S COVID-19 vaccine or a placebo.

This clone was counted between two and nine times. The chain has TRBV11-2 and TRBJ1-1; D is uncertain. The CDR3 covers 15 residues. Trimming removed 1 base from V and 1 base from J, with 10 bases in between. Germline V lookup: CDR1 SGHAT, CDR2 FQNNGV. The CDR3 here is CASSLGVTTNTEAFF. DNA of the CDR3: TGTGCCAGCAGCTTAGGAGTCACCACGAACACTGAAGCTTTCTTT.

The sample holds a few counts of this clone. For the CDR3, the DNA is TGTGCCAGCAGCCAAGGTACTAGCAATCAGCCCCAGCATTTT. This sequence encodes CASSQGTSNQPQHF. The chain joins TRBV3-1 (or the pseudogene TRBV3-2) to TRBJ1-5; no definite D call. This CDR3 comprises 14 residues. Trimming shortened V by 1 base and J by 0 bases, and 4 bases separated the two germline ends. Germline lookup yields CDR1 LGHDT and CDR2 YNNKEL (reference sequence).

The table lists this clone with a count of one. The germline gene is not matched at one end of the junction; a read error may be the cause. V and J are TRBV2 and TRBJ2-3; D possibly uses TRBD1 or TRBD2 (6 bases each). The CDR3 contains 17 residues. Germline V gene lookup returns CDR1 SNHLY and CDR2 FYNNEI. In DNA, the CDR3 is TGTGCCAGCAGGGAAGGGGCCACCTGGGGGGCGGCAGATACGCAGTATTTT. Protein: CASREGATWGAADTQYF.

This clone turned up a few times. The chain couples TRBV4-1 to TRBJ1-5; D not certain. Trimming pared 0 bases from V and 5 bases from J, leaving 11 bases between. This CDR3 has 15 residues. Germline CDR1 and CDR2: MGHRA and YSYEKL. For the CDR3, the DNA is TGCGCCAGCAGCCAAGATCGGAGCTCCTATCAGCCCCAGCATTTT. This codes for CASSQDRSSYQPQHF.